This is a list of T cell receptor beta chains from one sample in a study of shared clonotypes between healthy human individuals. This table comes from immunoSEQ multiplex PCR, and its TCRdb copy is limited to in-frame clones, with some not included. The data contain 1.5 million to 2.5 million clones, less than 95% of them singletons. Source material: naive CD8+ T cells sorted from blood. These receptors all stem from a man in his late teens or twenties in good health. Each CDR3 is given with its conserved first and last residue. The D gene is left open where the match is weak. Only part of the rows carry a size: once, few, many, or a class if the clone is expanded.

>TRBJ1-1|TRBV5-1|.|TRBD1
TGCGCCAGCAGCACTGACAGGGGGCTGGGGGCTGAAGCTTTCTTT
CASSTDRGLGAEAFF
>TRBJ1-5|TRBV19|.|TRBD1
TGTGCCAGTAGTAAACAGGGGGCTGGGAATCAGCCCCAGCATTTT
CASSKQGAGNQPQHF
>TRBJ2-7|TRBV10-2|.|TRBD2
TGCGCCAGCAGTGAAGGACTAGCGGGCGGGATAAGCTACGAGCAGTACTTC
CASSEGLAGGISYEQYF
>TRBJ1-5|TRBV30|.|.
TGTGCCTGTGGGGGGACGTATAGCAATCAGCCCCAGCATTTT
CACGGTYSNQPQHF
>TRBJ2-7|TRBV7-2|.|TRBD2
TGTGCCAGCAGCTACCAAGGGTTAGCGGGAGGGTCCTACGAGCAGTACTTC
CASSYQGLAGGSYEQYF
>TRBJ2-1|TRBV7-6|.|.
TGTGCCAGCAGCTTAGTGGTGGGGCTCCCCGGAGTCTACAATGAGCAGTTCTTC
CASSLVVGLPGVYNEQFF
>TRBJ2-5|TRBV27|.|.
TGTGCCAGCAGTTTCGGGGGCGGAGAGACCCAGTACTTC
CASSFGGGETQYF
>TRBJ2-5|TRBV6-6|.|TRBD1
TGTGCCAGCAGTCAAAGCAGGACAGGGGGCGGAGAGACCCAGTACTTC
CASSQSRTGGGETQYF
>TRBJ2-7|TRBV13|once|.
TGTGCCAGCAGCTTAGCCCACTACGAGCAGTACTTC
CASSLAHYEQYF
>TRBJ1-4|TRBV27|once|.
TGTGCCAGCAGTCCAGGGACACCTAATGAAAAACTGTTTTTT
CASSPGTPNEKLFF
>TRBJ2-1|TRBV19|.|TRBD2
TGTGCCAGTAGTAAGCTAGCGGGAGGGGGTGAGCAGTTCTTC
CASSKLAGGGEQFF
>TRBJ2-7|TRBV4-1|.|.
TGCGCCAGCAGCCAAGGCCCGGGACTTAACTACGAGCAGTACTTC
CASSQGPGLNYEQYF
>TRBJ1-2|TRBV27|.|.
TGTGCCAGCAGTTCGTCACAAAATGGCTACACCTTC
CASSSSQNGYTF
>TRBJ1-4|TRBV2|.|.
TGTGCCAGCAGTGAGTTCGGGGAAAATGAAAAACTGTTTTTT
CASSEFGENEKLFF
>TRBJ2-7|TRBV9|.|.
TGTGCCAGCAGCGTAGATTCGGGGAGCTCCTACGAGCAGTACTTC
CASSVDSGSSYEQYF
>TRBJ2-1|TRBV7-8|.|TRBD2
TGTGCCAGCAGCATAAGCGGGAGGGAGATAGACAATGAGCAGTTCTTC
CASSISGREIDNEQFF
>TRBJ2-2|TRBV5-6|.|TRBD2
TGTGCCAGCAGCTTGGGACTAGCGGAGGAAACCGGGGAGCTGTTTTTT
CASSLGLAEETGELFF
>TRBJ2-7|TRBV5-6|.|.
TGTGCCAGCAGCTTGGAAGTTGCCAACGAGCAGTACTTC
CASSLEVANEQYF
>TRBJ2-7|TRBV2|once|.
TGTGCCAGCAGTGCCCCCCGTTTCGACAACGAGCAGTACTTC
CASSAPRFDNEQYF
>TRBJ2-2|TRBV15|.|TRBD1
TGTGCCACCAGCAGACACGGACAGGGCCCAGTGAAAGGACTCCCGGAGGTTGAGGTGCTGTTTTTT
CATSRHGQGPVKGLPEVEVLFF
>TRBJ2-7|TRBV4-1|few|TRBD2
TGCGCCAGCAGCCTTTTAGCGGGAGGGCCCTACGAGCAGTACTTC
CASSLLAGGPYEQYF
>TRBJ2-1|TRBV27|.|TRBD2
TGTGCCAGCAGTTTATTTAGCGGGGGGGCCTCCTACAATGAGCAGTTCTTC
CASSLFSGGASYNEQFF